These 30 T cell receptor beta chains originate from one sample sequenced in a study of shared T cell receptors in the human thymus. The table came from immunoSEQ multiplex PCR; TCRdb's copy has only in-frame clones and leaves some out. The table includes approximately 490,000 clones, 75% to 80% detected once. This sample also appeared in a second study, on human thymus T cells.

Source material: thymocytes. All receptors come from a boy under two years old with a congenital heart defect.

The chain uses TRBV5-1 and TRBJ2-7; D not certain. Germline values: CDR1 SGHRS, CDR2 YFSETQ. V shed 2 bases and J shed 2 bases, with 8 bases lying between them. CDR3 length equals 13 residues. CDR3 DNA: TGCGCCAGCAGCTTAAACAGCCCCTACGAGCAGTACTTC. As protein: CASSLNSPYEQYF.

This chain joins TRBV29-1 and TRBJ2-2; a weak D match, TRBD1 (5 bases). Trimming shortened V by 3 bases and J by 0 bases, and 14 bases separated the two germline ends. Germline-derived CDR1 and CDR2 are SQVTM and ANQGSEA. There are 16 residues in the CDR3. CDR3 in amino acids: CSVEALGRANTGELFF. In DNA, the CDR3 is TGCAGCGTTGAGGCGCTCGGCAGGGCGAACACCGGGGAGCTGTTTTTT.

The chain couples TRBV29-1 to TRBJ2-2; TRBD1 matches 7 bases. V lost 4 bases, J lost 4 bases, and 0 bases stayed unmatched. In germline, CDR1 is SQVTM, CDR2 ANQGSEA. CDR3 size: 12 residues. CDR3 region: CSVGQGTGELFF. The DNA for the CDR3 is TGCAGCGTTGGACAGGGCACCGGGGAGCTGTTTTTT.

The rearrangement links TRBV6-5 to TRBJ2-3; possible D gene TRBD2, 7 bases. Looked up from germline, CDR1 is MNHEY and CDR2 is SVGAGI. V was trimmed by 5 bases and J by 9 bases, leaving 15 bases between them. The CDR3 consists of 13 residues. CDR3 in amino acids: CASSMRGGRTQYF. The CDR3 DNA is TGTGCCAGCAGTATGAGGGGGGGTCGGACGCAGTATTTT.

The gene calls are TRBV2 and TRBJ1-5; D remains ambiguous. Trimming removed 1 base at V and 0 bases at J, with 16 bases between. Germline V gene sequence: CDR1 SNHLY, CDR2 FYNNEI. CDR3 length: 18 residues. This chain's CDR3 is CASSEGAAGDYSNQPQHF. In DNA, the CDR3 is TGTGCCAGCAGTGAAGGGGCAGCAGGCGATTATAGCAATCAGCCCCAGCATTTT.

The rearrangement uses TRBV21-1 and TRBJ2-7; TRBD1 was called by the table and not checked on the DNA. TRBV21-1 counts as a pseudogene. The CDR3 covers 17 residues. CDR3 in DNA: TGTGCCAGCAGCAAATCACCCGGGACAGGGGGCCATGGGGAGCAGTACTTC. Translation gives CASSKSPGTGGHGEQYF.

This sequence joins TRBV28 and TRBJ2-7; tentatively, D is TRBD1 (5 bases). Per the germline V gene, CDR1 is MDHEN and CDR2 is SYDVKM. V was cut by 0 bases and J by 4 bases, with 13 bases left in between. CDR3 size: 15 residues. The CDR3 sequence: CASSLWEGERYEQYF. In DNA form, the CDR3 reads TGTGCCAGCAGTTTATGGGAAGGGGAAAGGTACGAGCAGTACTTC.

The chain recombines TRBV14 with TRBJ2-6; TRBD2 matches at 9 bases. The germline V gene encodes CDR1 SGHDN and CDR2 FVKESK. The CDR3 extends over 22 amino acids. The junction had 18 bases not matched to a gene; V was cut back by 0 bases and J by 3 bases. The CDR3 sequence: CASSQDGGALAGLPGGANVLTF. The CDR3 nucleotides read TGTGCCAGCAGCCAAGATGGAGGGGCCCTAGCGGGGCTGCCGGGTGGGGCCAACGTCCTGACTTTC.

This sequence joins TRBV18 and TRBJ1-4, with TRBD1 identical over 8 bases. This CDR3 contains 16 residues. Germline V gene sequence: CDR1 KGHSH, CDR2 LQKENI. V trimming: 3 bases; J trimming: 3 bases; junction bases outside the gene matches: 6. CDR3 region: CASSPSGTGSNEKLFF. The CDR3 DNA reads TGTGCCAGCTCACCCTCGGGGACAGGTTCTAATGAAAAACTGTTTTTT. Using reference TRBV18 and TRBJ1-4 for the parts outside the CDR3, the full variable domain is NAGVMQNPRHLVRRRGQEARLRCSPMKGHSHVYWYRQLPEEGLKFMVYLQKENIIDESGMPKERFSAEFPKEGPSILRIQQVVRGDSAAYFCASSPSGTGSNEKLFFGSGTQLSVL.

V usage is TRBV5-1 and J usage is TRBJ1-3, with TRBD1 as a possible D gene (5 bases). The CDR3 is 15 amino acids. Germline V gene data show CDR1 as SGHRS and CDR2 as YFSETQ. Trimming removed 4 bases from V and 3 bases from J, with 14 bases in between. The CDR3 coding sequence is TGCGCCAGCAGCCCGACAGAAATTCATGGAAACACCATATATTTT. It encodes CASSPTEIHGNTIYF.

The CDR3 DNA reads TGCGCCAGCAGCTTGCCCGGGACTAGCGGGAGAGTGCGGAATGAGCAGTTCTTC. Residues: CASSLPGTSGRVRNEQFF. The chain recombines TRBV5-1 with TRBJ2-1, with 14 bases aligning to TRBD2. CDR3 length: 18 amino acids. Germline CDR1 reads SGHRS; CDR2 reads YFSETQ. J was trimmed by 7 bases and V by 1 base; bases with no gene match: 10.

This chain uses TRBV7-6 with TRBJ2-7, with a tentative D call TRBD2 (5 bases). The CDR3 runs 15 residues. Germline lookup yields CDR1 SGHVS and CDR2 FNYEAQ. V shed 5 bases and J shed 0 bases, with 14 bases lying between them. The CDR3 region has the DNA TGTGCCAGCAGCCCCAGCGGACGGTCCTCCTACGAGCAGTACTTC. Translated: CASSPSGRSSYEQYF.

The rearrangement joins TRBV25-1 to TRBJ2-7, with D perhaps matching TRBD1 (5 bases). CDR3 size: 13 residues. The V end was cut by 7 bases, the J end by 1 base, with 11 bases between. From germline, CDR1 is MGHDK and CDR2 SYGVNS. CDR3 sequence: CASTGPSSYEQYF. The CDR3 DNA is TGTGCCAGCACAGGGCCCTCATCCTACGAGCAGTACTTC.

The V gene is TRBV29-1, the J gene TRBJ1-1; perhaps TRBD1 as D (6 bases). The germline CDR1 and CDR2 sequences are SQVTM and ANQGSEA. This CDR3 has 12 residues. V was cut by 5 bases and J by 1 base, with 8 bases left in between. The CDR3 region has the DNA TGCAGCGTTTCCAGGGGGAACACTGAAGCTTTCTTT. This sequence encodes CSVSRGNTEAFF.

This clone appeared a few times. V usage is TRBV4-3 and J usage is TRBJ2-7; 8 bases are a match to TRBD2. Germline V lookup: CDR1 LGHNA, CDR2 YSLEER. V shed 5 bases, J shed 4 bases, and the junction held 10 bases outside the gene matches. The CDR3 consists of 15 residues. In nucleotides, the CDR3 is TGCGCCAGCAGCGGACGGACTAGCAGCACTTACGAGCAGTACTTC. Its protein is CASSGRTSSTYEQYF.

This sequence joins TRBV15 and TRBJ2-7; 8 bases match TRBD2. There are 13 residues in the CDR3. The V gene's germline CDR1 is LNHNV and CDR2 YYDKDF (reference sequence). Unmatched junction bases numbered 4, after V lost 3 bases and J lost 6 bases. In DNA form, the CDR3 reads TGTGCCACCAGCAGTAGCGGGATGAGCGAGCAGTACTTC. It codes for CATSSSGMSEQYF.

This chain links TRBV28 with TRBJ1-1; 8 bases fit TRBD1. Losses at the gene ends were 5 bases for V and 7 bases for J; bases not matched to a gene: 3. This CDR3 comprises 12 residues. Germline V CDR1 and CDR2: MDHEN, SYDVKM. The CDR3 protein is CASSIGQGEAFF. The CDR3 nucleotides read TGTGCCAGCAGTATAGGACAGGGTGAAGCTTTCTTT.

CDR3 amino acids: CASSRGEGMGNQPQHF. The CDR3 DNA sequence: TGTGCCAGCAGCAGGGGAGAAGGGATGGGCAATCAGCCCCAGCATTTT. The chain employs TRBV21-1 and TRBJ1-5. TRBV21-1 is a pseudogene locus. The CDR3 spans 16 residues.

The rearrangement links TRBV5-4 to TRBJ1-5, with 10 bases that match TRBD1. Germline assignment: CDR1 SGHNT and CDR2 YYREEE (reference sequence). V trimming: 4 bases; J trimming: 0 bases; junction bases outside the gene matches: 7. The CDR3 runs to 17 residues. The CDR3 loop is CASSRDRGGYSNQPQHF. The CDR3 region has the DNA TGTGCCAGCAGCCGGGACAGGGGAGGCTATAGCAATCAGCCCCAGCATTTT.

This clone has just a few counts. The chain employs TRBV6-5 and TRBJ1-3, with D possibly matching TRBD1 (6 bases). V was shortened by 3 bases and J by 4 bases, with 13 bases between the two germline ends. Germline V gene lookup returns CDR1 MNHEY and CDR2 SVGAGI. The CDR3 totals 15 residues. The CDR3 region is CASSYDRSSGNTIYF. DNA for the CDR3: TGTGCCAGCAGTTATGACAGGTCCTCGGGAAACACCATATATTTT.

DNA of the CDR3: TGCGCCAGCAGCTTAGTACTAGCGGGAGTGGCAGAGACCCAGTACTTC. The encoded protein is CASSLVLAGVAETQYF. J is TRBJ2-5 and V is TRBV5-1, with 11 bases that match TRBD2. CDR3 size: 16 residues. Germline CDR1 reads SGHRS; CDR2 reads YFSETQ. The V segment lost 2 bases and the J segment 4 bases; nucleotides outside the gene matches: 7.

The chain uses TRBV7-8 and TRBJ2-3; 9 positions agree with TRBD2. J was trimmed by 4 bases and V by 3 bases; bases with no gene match: 5. The germline CDR1 and CDR2 sequences are SGHVS and FQNEAQ. This CDR3 has 15 amino acids. The CDR3 region has the DNA TGTGCCAGCAGCTTGAAGGGACTAGCCCCAGATACGCAGTATTTT. Protein product: CASSLKGLAPDTQYF. Variable domain in full (rest from reference TRBV7-8 and TRBJ2-3): GAGVSQSPRYKVAKRGQDVALRCDPISGHVSLFWYQQALGQGPEFLTYFQNEAQLDKSGLPSDRFFAERPEGSVSTLKIQRTQQEDSAVYLCASSLKGLAPDTQYFGPGTRLTVL.

The V call is TRBV29-1, the J call TRBJ2-5; D is undetermined. The J call is doubtful: the DNA matches TRBJ2-7 better. CDR3 length equals 11 residues. From germline, CDR1 is SQVTM and CDR2 ANQGSEA. The CDR3 bases are TGCAGCGTAAGCACGGTGGGCGAGCAGTACTTC. Its protein is CSVSTVGEQYF.

This clone has only one observation. The V and J genes are TRBV6-6 and TRBJ2-5; tentatively, D is TRBD1 (6 bases). Trimming pared 7 bases from V and 5 bases from J, leaving 23 bases between. The germline CDR1 and CDR2 sequences are MNHNY and SVGAGI (reference sequence). The CDR3 runs 16 residues. CDR3 in amino acids: CASNRAKDSRVETQYF. The CDR3 region has the DNA TGTGCCAGCAATAGAGCAAAGGACAGCCGTGTGGAGACCCAGTACTTC.

Only one count was recorded for this clone. The chain links TRBV2 to TRBJ2-1; TRBD2 aligns across 12 bases. With 8 bases clipped from V and 2 bases from J, the junction kept 7 bases outside the gene matches. Germline-derived CDR1 and CDR2 are SNHLY and FYNNEI. The CDR3 has 16 residues. Here the CDR3 DNA reads TGTGCCAGCGTCGTATGGACTAGCGGGACCTACAATGAGCAGTTCTTC. It encodes CASVVWTSGTYNEQFF.

The chain uses TRBV19 and TRBJ2-7; D might be TRBD2 (5 bases). Between the trimmed V and J ends, which lost 5 bases and 0 bases, there was a span of 14 bases. The length of the CDR3 is 15 residues. Germline loops: CDR1 LNHDA, CDR2 SQIVND (reference sequence). Written as DNA, the CDR3 is TGTGCCAGTAGTTCACCTTCGGGGAGCTCCTACGAGCAGTACTTC. Protein: CASSSPSGSSYEQYF.

A few counts support this clone. The chain joins TRBV7-6 to TRBJ1-3, with 7 bases matching TRBD1. V shed 5 bases and J 4 bases; nucleotides not matched to a gene: 11. The CDR3 is 16 residues long. Looked up from germline, CDR1 is SGHVS and CDR2 is FNYEAQ. CDR3 amino acids: CASSPRNDRVGNTIYF. The CDR3 region has the DNA TGTGCCAGCAGCCCACGAAACGACAGGGTCGGAAACACCATATATTTT.

The chain couples TRBV28 to TRBJ2-3; a weak D match, TRBD2 (6 bases). There are 18 residues in the CDR3. V was pared by 3 bases and J by 4 bases, with 23 bases between. CDR1 is MDHEN, CDR2 SYDVKM, per germline. The chain's CDR3 is CASSLGRTTTHGPDTQYF. The CDR3 coding sequence is TGTGCCAGCAGTTTGGGGAGGACAACGACACACGGCCCAGATACGCAGTATTTT.

The chain carries TRBV19 and TRBJ2-7; TRBD1 matches 8 bases. This CDR3 comprises 14 residues. With 5 bases clipped from V and 0 bases from J, the junction kept 3 bases outside the gene matches. Looked up from germline, CDR1 is LNHDA and CDR2 is SQIVND (reference sequence). This CDR3 is CASSGGQASYEQYF. Here the CDR3 DNA reads TGTGCCAGTAGTGGGGGACAGGCCTCCTACGAGCAGTACTTC.

The table lists this clone with a count of one. This chain joins TRBV11-3 and TRBJ2-4; D is perhaps TRBD2 (5 bases). The CDR3 sequence is 13 residues long. The V and J ends lost 1 base and 9 bases respectively, with 10 bases between them. Looked up from germline, CDR1 is SGHNT and CDR2 is YENEEA. The CDR3 bases are TGTGCCAGCAGCTTAGGAGGGAGCGGCATTCAGTACTTC. Its protein is CASSLGGSGIQYF.